These T cell receptor beta chains were read from a single sample in a study of T cell responses to AZD1222 COVID-19 vaccine. Clones were read by immunoSEQ multiplex PCR, and TCRdb kept only the in-frame ones, dropping some. The repertoire has about 190,000 clones, more than 90% of them found once; the top ten carry approximately 4%. Here the sequenced sample was peripheral blood, taken 28 days after the second dose of the MenACWY control vaccine. The source of these receptors is an adult who received the MenACWY meningococcal vaccine as a control. Each CDR3 is given with its conserved first and last residue. D genes are given only for firm matches. Only part of the rows carry a size: once, few, many, or a class if the clone is expanded.

D	V	size	J	DNA	CDR3
TRBD1	TRBV7-2	-	TRBJ1-6	TGTGCCAGCAGCCAGGGGGGGGTTATCTTTTCACCCCTCCACTTT	CASSQGGVIFSPLHF
-	TRBV3-1/TRBV3-2	once	TRBJ2-1	TGTGCCAGCAGCCAAGACGTCAGCGAGCAGTTCTTC	CASSQDVSEQFF
TRBD2	TRBV9	-	TRBJ2-1	TGTGCCAGCAGCGTAGGGTTAGCGGGATACAATGAGCAGTTCTTC	CASSVGLAGYNEQFF
-	TRBV30	-	TRBJ1-2	TGTGCCTGGAATCGAAGGGTGGGGGGTCACTATGGCTACACCTTC	CAWNRRVGGHYGYTF
TRBD1	TRBV19	-	TRBJ1-1	TGTGCCAGTGGGGACAGGTCGAACACTGAAGCTTTCTTT	CASGDRSNTEAFF
-	TRBV6-5	once	TRBJ2-1	TGTGCCAGCAGGTGGAGCCTCAACAATGAGCAGTTCTTC	CASRWSLNNEQFF
-	TRBV7-8	-	TRBJ1-2	TGTGCCAGCAGCTTAGCGCAACAGGTCTATGGCTACACCTTC	CASSLAQQVYGYTF
-	TRBV7-9	-	TRBJ1-1	TGTGCCAGCAGCTTAGTGGGGAGGGAAGCTTTCTTT	CASSLVGREAFF
-	TRBV5-1	-	TRBJ1-1	TGCGCCAGCCGGCTGGGCCCCGGGGACACTGAAGCTTTCTTT	CASRLGPGDTEAFF
-	TRBV27	-	TRBJ1-1	TGTGCCAGCAGTTTTATGCCGGGGATCACTGAAGCTTTCTTT	CASSFMPGITEAFF
-	TRBV24-1	-	TRBJ2-7	TGTGCCACCAGTGATGCCGGGACTCGATCCTACGAGCAGTACTTC	CATSDAGTRSYEQYF
-	TRBV13	-	TRBJ2-2	TGTGCCAGCTCCAGCCTTATTGGTCGGGACGGGGAGCTGTTTTTT	CASSSLIGRDGELFF
-	TRBV5-1	-	TRBJ1-3	TGCGCCAGCAGCTTTAACTCCGGGACGAGCGGAAACACCATATATTTT	CASSFNSGTSGNTIYF
-	TRBV7-8	once	TRBJ1-2	TGTGCCAGCAGCGAACAGAACTATGGCTACACCTTC	CASSEQNYGYTF
-	TRBV29-1	once	TRBJ1-2	TGCAGCGCCGTCGCAAGCGGCCCCCTCTATGGCTACACCTTC	CSAVASGPLYGYTF
TRBD1	TRBV7-9	-	TRBJ1-1	TGTGCCGGAGACAGGGTAGCTTTCTTT	CAGDRVAFF
TRBD2	TRBV24-1	once	TRBJ2-7	TGTGCCACCAGTGACAGCGGGATAGGGGCGGAGGAGCAGTACTTC	CATSDSGIGAEEQYF
TRBD1	TRBV27	-	TRBJ1-1	TGTGCCAGCAGGTCATCGGGGACAGAGGCTTTCTTT	CASRSSGTEAFF
TRBD2	TRBV5-1	-	TRBJ2-7	TGCGCCAGCAGCCCGCCCAGCGGGAGCCACGAGCAGTACTTC	CASSPPSGSHEQYF
-	TRBV27	-	TRBJ2-7	TGTGCCAGCAGTTTATCGAACCCGGAGAGGGCCTCCTACGAGCAGTACTTC	CASSLSNPERASYEQYF
-	TRBV18	-	TRBJ2-1	TGTGCCAGCTCATCGCAGCACGGGGAGCAGTTCTTC	CASSSQHGEQFF
-	TRBV5-1	-	TRBJ2-3	TGCGCCAGCAGCTTGGATGATACGCAGTATTTT	CASSLDDTQYF
-	TRBV21-1	once	TRBJ1-5	TGTGCCAGCAGCCGCGGGGGACGTCAACCCGCCAAGCCCCAGCATTTT	CASSRGGRQPAKPQHF
TRBD1	TRBV3-1/TRBV3-2	few	TRBJ1-4	TGTGCCAGCAGCCAGTTGGGACAGGGAAAACTGTTTTTT	CASSQLGQGKLFF
-	TRBV19	-	TRBJ1-2	TGTGCCAGTAGTATTGTAGCCGACGTGGGCAGCCCCACCTTC	CASSIVADVGSPTF
-	TRBV29-1	-	TRBJ2-3	TGCAGCGTTGTGAGCGGACACACAGATACGCAGTATTTT	CSVVSGHTDTQYF
TRBD1	TRBV3-1/TRBV3-2	-	TRBJ1-1	TGTGCCAGCAGCCAATTAGGGACAGGTGACACTGAAGCTTTCTTT	CASSQLGTGDTEAFF
TRBD2	TRBV7-6	-	TRBJ2-7	TGTGCCAGCAGCTTCGGACTTCCGGGACTAGGTGTCGAGCAGTACTTC	CASSFGLPGLGVEQYF
TRBD1	TRBV2	few	TRBJ1-2	TGTGCCAGCAGTGGGGACAGGTCGACCTATGGCTACACCTTC	CASSGDRSTYGYTF
-	TRBV27	-	TRBJ2-7	TGTGCCAGCAGTTCTAGTGACAGGCGCTACGAGCAGTACTTC	CASSSSDRRYEQYF
-	TRBV27	-	TRBJ2-7	TGTGCCAGCATGGGTTTCTCCTACGAGCAGTACTTC	CASMGFSYEQYF
-	TRBV12-3/TRBV12-4	-	TRBJ2-7	TGTGCCAGCAGTTTCGGAAGCTCCTACGAGCAGTACTTC	CASSFGSSYEQYF
TRBD1	TRBV6-1	-	TRBJ1-1	TGTGCCAGCAGTGAACAGGGGGCTCAGTCGGAAGCTTTCTTT	CASSEQGAQSEAFF
-	TRBV3-1/TRBV3-2	-	TRBJ1-3	TGTGCCAGCAGCCCCCAGGGTGGCGGCTCTGGAAACACCATATATTTT	CASSPQGGGSGNTIYF
-	TRBV30	-	TRBJ2-5	TGTGCCTCCGGGATTCAAGAGACCCAGTACTTC	CASGIQETQYF
-	TRBV6-5	-	TRBJ1-6	TGTGCCAGCAGACCCGGGGTTAGGAATTCACCCCTCCACTTT	CASRPGVRNSPLHF
TRBD2	TRBV5-1	-	TRBJ2-3	TGCGCCAGCAAGAGGGAGGGCCATACAGATACGCAGTATTTT	CASKREGHTDTQYF
-	TRBV10-2	-	TRBJ2-1	TGCGCCATCTGGGCGGAGTCGTCCAATGAGCAGTTCTTC	CAIWAESSNEQFF
TRBD1	TRBV12-5	-	TRBJ2-3	TGTGCTAGTGGTTTGACGAACCCGGGACAGGTCTTGGGCACAGATACGCAGTATTTT	CASGLTNPGQVLGTDTQYF
-	TRBV14	once	TRBJ1-4	TGTGCCAGCAGCCATTACCGGGACCGAGCCCTTGAAAAACTGTTTTTT	CASSHYRDRALEKLFF
-	TRBV20-1	-	TRBJ1-2	TGCAGTGCTAGAGCACAGAATGGCTACACCTTC	CSARAQNGYTF
-	TRBV24-1	-	TRBJ2-1	TGTGCCACCAGCCCGGGCCTAATTAATGAGCAGTTCTTC	CATSPGLINEQFF
TRBD1	TRBV4-3	-	TRBJ1-4	TGCGCCAGCAGCTACCAGGAGGGGGCAAGTGAAAAACTGTTTTTT	CASSYQEGASEKLFF
-	TRBV18	-	TRBJ1-2	TGTGCCAGCTCACCGTCGCAAGGCTACACCTTC	CASSPSQGYTF
TRBD1	TRBV3-1/TRBV3-2	-	TRBJ1-4	TGTGCCAGCAGCCGCCCACCAAGGGTGGCAGGGGGCTCTAATGAAAAACTGTTTTTT	CASSRPPRVAGGSNEKLFF
TRBD1	TRBV28	once	TRBJ2-7	TGTGCCAGCAGTGCCAAGAGGGGGCGAGAAGAGCAGTACTTC	CASSAKRGREEQYF
-	TRBV10-3	-	TRBJ1-5	TGTGCCATCGGGGCAGTTAATCAGCCCCAGCATTTT	CAIGAVNQPQHF